This T cell receptor beta chain was sequenced in a study of T cell repertoires in cytomegalovirus infection. Overall study context: CMV infection and matching HLA type were both indicated by public TCR beta signatures.

General study findings and limits: Carriage of CMV together with the relevant HLA was identifiable through cumulative public TCR beta family frequency. Ex vivo, HLA-C-restricted CMV-specific TCR beta clonotypes prevailed over the rest of the response.

TCRdb reprocessed the reads via MiXCR and lists one record per CDR3 protein. The repertoire consists of about 350,000 distinct CDR3 sequences, with about 34% occurring once and the leading ten covering roughly 14%. On this clonotype: Antigen specificity is unknown.

This CDR3 region has 15 residues. CDR1 and CDR2 (germline): LNHNV, YYDKDF (reference sequence). V dropped 5 bases and J dropped 2 bases, with 15 bases sitting between them. The V call is TRBV15, the J call TRBJ2-5; D possibly corresponds to TRBD1 (8 bases). This clonotype originated in a human donor in good health (CMV status not recorded). Some clones in this sample may be carry-over from other donors' samples. Sequences were derived from cultured PBMCs, sampled from culture after CMV antigen stimulation. This chain's CDR3 is CATSRTGRAQETQYF. CDR3 in DNA: TGTGCCACCAGCCGGACAGGGAGGGCTCAAGAGACCCAGTACTTC.